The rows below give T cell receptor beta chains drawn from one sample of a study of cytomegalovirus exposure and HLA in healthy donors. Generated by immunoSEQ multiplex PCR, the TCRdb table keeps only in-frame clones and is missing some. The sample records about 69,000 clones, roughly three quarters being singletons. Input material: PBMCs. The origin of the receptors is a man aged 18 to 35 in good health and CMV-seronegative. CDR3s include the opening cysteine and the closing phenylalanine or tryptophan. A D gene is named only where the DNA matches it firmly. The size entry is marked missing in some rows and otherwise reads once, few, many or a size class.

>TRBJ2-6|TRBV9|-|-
CASSVASGNVLTF
TGTGCCAGCAGCGTAGCATCGGGCAACGTCCTGACTTTC
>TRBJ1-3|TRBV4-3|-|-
CASSQGGQGNTIYF
TGCGCCAGCAGCCAAGGGGGGCAGGGAAACACCATATATTTT
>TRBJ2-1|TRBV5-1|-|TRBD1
CASSSNRDSRYNEQFF
TGCGCCAGCAGCTCTAACCGGGACAGCCGATACAATGAGCAGTTCTTC
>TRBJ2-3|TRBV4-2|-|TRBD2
CASSPNQIGLAGVGDTQYF
TGTGCCAGCAGCCCAAACCAGATCGGACTAGCGGGGGTGGGAGATACGCAGTATTTT
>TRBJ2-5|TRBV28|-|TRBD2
CASSTTSGVIETQYF
TGTGCCAGCAGTACGACTAGCGGGGTTATAGAGACCCAGTACTTC
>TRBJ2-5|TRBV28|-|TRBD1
CASSLAGGMETQYF
TGTGCCAGCAGTTTGGCAGGGGGCATGGAGACCCAGTACTTC
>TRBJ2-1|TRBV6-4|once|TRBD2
CASSDGTSGGDEQLF
TGTGCCAGCAGTGACGGGACTAGCGGGGGGGATGAGCAGCTCTTC
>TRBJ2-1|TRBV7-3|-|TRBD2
CASSSGLAGANEQFF
TGTGCCAGCAGCTCCGGACTAGCGGGGGCCAATGAGCAGTTCTTC
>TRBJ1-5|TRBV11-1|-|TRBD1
CASRFTGGDQPQHF
TGTGCCAGCAGATTTACAGGGGGCGATCAGCCCCAGCATTTT
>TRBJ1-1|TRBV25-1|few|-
CASKVGPTEAFF
TGTGCCAGCAAGGTGGGGCCCACTGAAGCTTTCTTT
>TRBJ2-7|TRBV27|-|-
CASSPAIPTGPHSYEQYF
TGTGCCAGCAGTCCGGCTATCCCGACAGGACCCCACTCCTACGAGCAGTACTTC